The 17 T cell receptor beta chains given below trace back to one sample, sequenced in a study of T cells in Graves' hyperthyroidism and ophthalmopathy. RNA transcripts served as the template for amplifying TCR beta CDR3 regions. The HTBI primer set served for first-round RT-PCR of the TCR CDR3. MiXCR, run by TCRdb on the multiplex PCR reads, gives a single entry per CDR3 protein. The sample includes around 300,000 distinct CDR3 sequences, roughly 20% of them seen just once. The sequenced material came from blood. These TCRs come from a man in his forties or fifties with Graves' ophthalmopathy.

In its sample, this clonotype was seen a few times. CDR3 DNA: TGTGCCAGCAGGAAGGGGAACAGGGGACACACAGATACGCAGTATTTT. This codes for CASRKGNRGHTDTQYF. The chain uses TRBV6-1 and TRBJ2-3, with 7 bases that match TRBD1. Germline V gives CDR1 MNHNS, CDR2 SASEGT. CDR3 length: 16 residues. J gave up 2 bases and V 6 bases, and 11 bases lay outside the gene matches.

This clonotype was picked up many times. The rearrangement joins TRBV2 to TRBJ2-3, with 12 nucleotides matching TRBD2. This CDR3 spans 15 amino acids. Germline V gene data show CDR1 as SNHLY and CDR2 as FYNNEI. V gave up 10 bases and J gave up 1 base; unmatched junction bases: 6. In DNA, the CDR3 is TGTGCCACCGCTAGCGGGAGGGGGGGCACAGATACGCAGTATTTT. As protein: CATASGRGGTDTQYF. The variable domain in full, with the rest retrieved from reference TRBV2 and TRBJ2-3, is EPEVTQTPSHQVTQMGQEVILRCVPISNHLYFYWYRQILGQKVEFLVSFYNNEISEKSEIFDDQFSVERPDGSNFTLKIRSTKLEDSAMYFCATASGRGGTDTQYFGPGTRLTVL.

The table lists this clonotype with a few counts. This chain links TRBV7-9 with TRBJ2-7, with unresolved D. Germline-derived CDR1 and CDR2 are SEHNR and FQNEAQ (reference sequence). This CDR3 region has 13 residues. With 2 bases removed from V and 3 bases from J, the gap between germline ends came to 8 bases. The CDR3 loop is CASSLNERYEQYF. DNA of the CDR3: TGTGCCAGCAGCTTAAATGAGCGCTACGAGCAGTACTTC.

This clonotype occurred a few times. The chain employs TRBV12-3 or TRBV12-4 and TRBJ2-1; 7 bases agree with TRBD1. Trimming removed 2 bases from V and 6 bases from J; junction bases left unmatched: 4. The CDR3 covers 14 residues. The CDR3 loop is CASSLFAGGNEQFF. The CDR3 nucleotides are TGTGCCAGCAGTTTATTCGCAGGGGGCAATGAGCAGTTCTTC.

Many counts were recorded for this clonotype. The chain uses TRBV2 and TRBJ1-5; 9 nucleotides line up with TRBD1. This CDR3 spans 15 amino acids. The trim removed 7 bases at V and 3 bases at J, leaving 7 bases unmatched. CDR1 SNHLY and CDR2 FYNNEI come from the germline V gene. As DNA, the CDR3 is TGTGCCAGCAATTCCGGGACAGGGAACAATCAGCCCCAGCATTTT. It specifies CASNSGTGNNQPQHF.

This clonotype has at least ten counts. The chain is built from TRBV28 and TRBJ1-1, with D unresolved. This CDR3 comprises 12 residues. V lost 10 bases and J lost 0, with 9 bases in between. CDR1 and CDR2 from the germline V gene are MDHEN and SYDVKM. The CDR3: CATKRMNTEAFF. The CDR3 DNA follows: TGTGCCACTAAGCGCATGAACACTGAAGCTTTCTTT.

This clonotype has at least ten counts. The V call is TRBV5-1, the J call TRBJ2-7; D not certain. CDR3 length: 16 amino acids. The V and J ends lost 0 bases and 6 bases respectively, with 19 bases between them. Germline V gene lookup returns CDR1 SGHRS and CDR2 YFSETQ. The CDR3 reads CASSLEARSIGGEQYF. The CDR3 coding sequence is TGCGCCAGCAGCTTGGAGGCCCGGTCCATAGGTGGCGAGCAGTACTTC.

This clonotype was seen a few times. The rearrangement joins TRBV28 to TRBJ2-7; TRBD1 agrees at 9 bases. Germline CDR1 is MDHEN and CDR2 is SYDVKM. The CDR3 consists of 16 residues. The V segment lost 3 bases and the J segment 5 bases; nucleotides outside the gene matches: 11. The CDR3 DNA reads as TGTGCCAGCAGTTTCGGCCCCGGGACAGGGAAGAACGAGCAGTACTTC. Translated: CASSFGPGTGKNEQYF.

The genes are TRBV5-1 and TRBJ2-7; weak D call: TRBD1 (5 bases). The CDR3 is made up of 14 amino acids. Germline V gene data show CDR1 as SGHRS and CDR2 as YFSETQ. V shed 1 base and J shed 2 bases, with 10 bases lying between them. DNA of the CDR3: TGCGCCAGCAGCTTGCAGGACAACACCTACGAGCAGTACTTC. Encoded protein: CASSLQDNTYEQYF.

This clonotype has a count of ten or more. The rearrangement links TRBV27 to TRBJ2-7; 8 bases align to TRBD1. Germline assignment: CDR1 MNHEY and CDR2 SMNVEV (reference sequence). Trimming took 7 bases from V and 2 from J; bases not matched to a gene: 7. The CDR3 sequence is 14 residues long. In DNA form, the CDR3 reads TGTGCCAGCAAACCACGGACAGGGCCCTACGAGCAGTACTTC. This codes for CASKPRTGPYEQYF.

The V call is TRBV12-3 or TRBV12-4, the J call TRBJ1-2; 7 nucleotides line up with TRBD1. V dropped 6 bases and J dropped 1; count of bases not matched to a gene: 5. The CDR3 runs to 14 residues. The CDR3 protein is CASSNRGLNYGYTF. Written as DNA, the CDR3 is TGTGCCAGCAGCAACAGGGGCCTTAACTATGGCTACACCTTC.

This clonotype was seen a few times. The chain uses TRBV5-1 and TRBJ1-1, with 7 bases aligning to TRBD1. The CDR3 has 15 amino acids. Germline V gene lookup returns CDR1 SGHRS and CDR2 YFSETQ. V shed 3 bases and J 1 base; nucleotides not matched to a gene: 6. The CDR3, as DNA: TGCGCCAGCAGCTACTCGGGACAGAGGAACACTGAAGCTTTCTTT. Translating gives CASSYSGQRNTEAFF.

This clonotype was recorded many times. This sequence joins TRBV7-6 and TRBJ1-4; D ambiguous. The V end was cut by 4 bases, the J end by 5 bases, with 8 bases between. The CDR3 consists of 13 residues. The germline CDR1 and CDR2 sequences are SGHVS and FNYEAQ. CDR3 coding DNA: TGTGCCAGCAGCTGGGCCATGAATGAAAAACTGTTTTTT. Its protein is CASSWAMNEKLFF. Complete variable domain (other parts from reference TRBV7-6 and TRBJ1-4): GAGVSQSPRYKVTKRGQDVALRCDPISGHVSLYWYRQALGQGPEFLTYFNYEAQQDKSGLPNDRFSAERPEGSISTLTIQRTEQRDSAMYRCASSWAMNEKLFFGSGTQLSVL.

This clonotype came up a few times. The rearrangement uses TRBV20-1 and TRBJ1-2; 10 nucleotides line up with TRBD1. V lost 6 bases and J lost 8; bases outside the gene matches: 15. The CDR3 loop spans 15 amino acids. Germline-derived CDR1 and CDR2 are DFQATT and SNEGSKA (reference sequence). CDR3 sequence: CSAKPRDRGFVGYTF. The CDR3 nucleotides read TGCAGTGCCAAGCCTCGGGACAGGGGTTTTGTCGGCTACACCTTC.

A few counts support this clonotype. The V call is TRBV29-1, the J call TRBJ1-2; D is undetermined. Germline CDR1 SQVTM, CDR2 ANQGSEA. The CDR3 is made up of 11 amino acids. The V and J ends lost 7 bases and 3 bases respectively, with 9 bases between them. The CDR3, as DNA: TGCAGCGGCGGACCTGACTATGGCTACACCTTC. Translation: CSGGPDYGYTF.

J is TRBJ1-5 and V is TRBV7-9; TRBD1 might be the D (5 bases). V gave up 4 bases and J gave up 0 bases, with 7 bases separating them. Germline V gives CDR1 SEHNR, CDR2 FQNEAQ (reference sequence). The CDR3 spans 14 residues. The CDR3 DNA sequence: TGTGCCAGCAGCTGGACATCTAGCAATCAGCCCCAGCATTTT. It yields the protein CASSWTSSNQPQHF.

The rearrangement links TRBV6-1 to TRBJ2-7; 9 bases are shared with TRBD1. The trim removed 6 bases at V and 2 bases at J, leaving 8 bases unmatched. Germline loops: CDR1 MNHNS, CDR2 SASEGT. The CDR3 length is 15 residues. The CDR3 DNA is TGTGCCAGCAGCAATCAGGACAGGGGCGCCTACGAGCAGTACTTC. Translation gives CASSNQDRGAYEQYF.